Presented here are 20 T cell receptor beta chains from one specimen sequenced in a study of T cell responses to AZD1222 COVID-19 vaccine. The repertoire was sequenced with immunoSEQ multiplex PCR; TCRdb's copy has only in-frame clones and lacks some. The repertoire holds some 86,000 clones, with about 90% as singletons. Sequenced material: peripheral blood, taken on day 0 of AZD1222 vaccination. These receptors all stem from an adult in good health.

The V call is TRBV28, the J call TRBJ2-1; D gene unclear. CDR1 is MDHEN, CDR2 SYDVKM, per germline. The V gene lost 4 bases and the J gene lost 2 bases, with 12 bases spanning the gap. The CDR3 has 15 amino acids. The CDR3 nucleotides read TGTGCCAGCAGTTACCCCAGTGGGACCTACAATGAGCAGTTCTTC. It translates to CASSYPSGTYNEQFF.

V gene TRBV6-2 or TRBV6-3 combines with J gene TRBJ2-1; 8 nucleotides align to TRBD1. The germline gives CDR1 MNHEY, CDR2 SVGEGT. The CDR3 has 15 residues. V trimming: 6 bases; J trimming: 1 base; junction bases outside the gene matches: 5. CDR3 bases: TGTGCCAGCAGCTCAGGGGGCGGTTCCTACAATGAGCAGTTCTTC. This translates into CASSSGGGSYNEQFF.

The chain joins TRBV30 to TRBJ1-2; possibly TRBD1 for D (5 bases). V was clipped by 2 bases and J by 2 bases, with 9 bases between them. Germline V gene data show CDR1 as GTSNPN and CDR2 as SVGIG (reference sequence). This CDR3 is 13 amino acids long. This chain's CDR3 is CAWSYDRNYGYTF. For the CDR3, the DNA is TGTGCCTGGAGTTACGACAGAAACTATGGCTACACCTTC.

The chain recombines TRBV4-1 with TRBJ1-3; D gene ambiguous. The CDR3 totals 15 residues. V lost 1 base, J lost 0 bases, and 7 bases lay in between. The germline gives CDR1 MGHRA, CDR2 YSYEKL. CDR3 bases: TGCGCCAGCAGCCAAGCGCCAGTCTCTGGAAACACCATATATTTT. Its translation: CASSQAPVSGNTIYF.

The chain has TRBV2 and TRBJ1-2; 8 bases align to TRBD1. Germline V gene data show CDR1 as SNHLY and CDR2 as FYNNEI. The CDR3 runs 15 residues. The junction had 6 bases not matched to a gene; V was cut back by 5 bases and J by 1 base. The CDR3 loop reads CASSPGGRVNYGYTF. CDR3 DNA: TGTGCCAGCAGTCCAGGGGGCAGGGTTAACTATGGCTACACCTTC.

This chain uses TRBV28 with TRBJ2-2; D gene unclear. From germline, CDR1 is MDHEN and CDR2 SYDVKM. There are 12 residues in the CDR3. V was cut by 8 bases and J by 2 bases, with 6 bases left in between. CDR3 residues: CASYKNTGELFF. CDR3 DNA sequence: TGTGCCAGCTATAAAAACACCGGGGAGCTGTTTTTT.

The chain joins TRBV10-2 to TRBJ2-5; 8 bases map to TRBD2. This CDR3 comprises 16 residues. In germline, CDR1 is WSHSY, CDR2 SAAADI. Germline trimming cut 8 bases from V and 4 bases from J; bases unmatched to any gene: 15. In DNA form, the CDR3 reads TGCGCCAGCCGCAATCTCAGAACTAGCGGCCGAGAGACCCAGTACTTC. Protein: CASRNLRTSGRETQYF.

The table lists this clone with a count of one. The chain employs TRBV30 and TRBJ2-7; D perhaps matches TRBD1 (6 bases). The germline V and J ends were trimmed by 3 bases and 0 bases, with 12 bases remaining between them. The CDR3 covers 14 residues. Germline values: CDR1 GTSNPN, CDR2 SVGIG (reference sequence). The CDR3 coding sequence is TGTGCCTGGAGAGACAGGCCGTCCTCCTACGAGCAGTACTTC. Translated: CAWRDRPSSYEQYF.

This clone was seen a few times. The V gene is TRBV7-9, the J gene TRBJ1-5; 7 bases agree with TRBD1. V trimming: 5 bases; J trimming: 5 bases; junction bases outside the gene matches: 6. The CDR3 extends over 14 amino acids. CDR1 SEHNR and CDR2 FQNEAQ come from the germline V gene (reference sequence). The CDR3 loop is CASSRGQQDQPQHF. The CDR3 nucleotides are TGTGCCAGCAGCCGGGGACAGCAAGATCAGCCCCAGCATTTT. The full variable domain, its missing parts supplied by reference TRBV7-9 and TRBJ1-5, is DTGVSQNPRHKITKRGQNVTFRCDPISEHNRLYWYRQTLGQGPEFLTYFQNEAQLEKSRLLSDRFSAERPKGSFSTLEIQRTEQGDSAMYLCASSRGQQDQPQHFGDGTRLSIL.

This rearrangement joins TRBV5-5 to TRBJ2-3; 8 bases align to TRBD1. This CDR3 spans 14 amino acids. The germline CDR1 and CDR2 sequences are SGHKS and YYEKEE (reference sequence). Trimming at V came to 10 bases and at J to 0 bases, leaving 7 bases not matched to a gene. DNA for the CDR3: TGTGCCTGCCAGGGGGCTGCGAGCACAGATACGCAGTATTTT. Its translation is CACQGAASTDTQYF. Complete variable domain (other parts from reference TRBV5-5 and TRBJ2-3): DAGVTQSPTHLIKTRGQQVTLRCSPISGHKSVSWYQQVLGQGPQFIFQYYEKEERGRGNFPDRFSARQFPNYSSELNVNALLLGDSALYLCACQGAASTDTQYFGPGTRLTVL.

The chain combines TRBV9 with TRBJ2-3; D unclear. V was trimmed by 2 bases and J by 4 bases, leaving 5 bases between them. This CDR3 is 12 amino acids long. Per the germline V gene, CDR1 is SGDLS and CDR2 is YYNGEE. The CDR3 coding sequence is TGTGCCAGCAGCGTCTCCTCAGATACGCAGTATTTT. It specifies CASSVSSDTQYF.

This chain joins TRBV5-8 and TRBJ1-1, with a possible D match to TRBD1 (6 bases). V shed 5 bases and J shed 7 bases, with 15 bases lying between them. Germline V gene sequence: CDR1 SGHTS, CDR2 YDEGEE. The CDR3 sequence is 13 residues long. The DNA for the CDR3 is TGTGCCAGCAGAGCTTGGGGGGCTGTTGAAGCTTTCTTT. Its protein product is CASRAWGAVEAFF. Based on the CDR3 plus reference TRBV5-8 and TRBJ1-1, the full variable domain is EAGVTQSPTHLIKTRGQQATLRCSPISGHTSVYWYQQALGLGLQFLLWYDEGEERNRGNFPPRFSGRQFPNYSSELNVNALELEDSALYLCASRAWGAVEAFFGQGTRLTVV.

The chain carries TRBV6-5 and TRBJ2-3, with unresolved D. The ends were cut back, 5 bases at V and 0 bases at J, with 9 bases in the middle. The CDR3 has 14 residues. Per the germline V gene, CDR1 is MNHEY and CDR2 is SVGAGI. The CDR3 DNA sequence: TGTGCCAGCAGTACACCCACTAGCACAGATACGCAGTATTTT. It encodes CASSTPTSTDTQYF.

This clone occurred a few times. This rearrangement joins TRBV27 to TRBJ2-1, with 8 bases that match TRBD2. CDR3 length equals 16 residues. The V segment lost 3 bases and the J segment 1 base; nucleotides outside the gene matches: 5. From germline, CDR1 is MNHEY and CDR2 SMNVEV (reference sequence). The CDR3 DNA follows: TGTGCCAGCAGTTTCAGCGGGAGCGGATCCTACAATGAGCAGTTCTTC. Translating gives CASSFSGSGSYNEQFF.

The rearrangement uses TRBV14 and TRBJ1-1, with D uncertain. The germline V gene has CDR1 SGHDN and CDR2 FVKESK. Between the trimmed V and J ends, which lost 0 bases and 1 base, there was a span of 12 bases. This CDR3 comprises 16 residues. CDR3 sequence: CASSQDEGAANTEAFF. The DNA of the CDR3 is TGTGCCAGCAGCCAAGATGAAGGTGCAGCGAACACTGAAGCTTTCTTT.

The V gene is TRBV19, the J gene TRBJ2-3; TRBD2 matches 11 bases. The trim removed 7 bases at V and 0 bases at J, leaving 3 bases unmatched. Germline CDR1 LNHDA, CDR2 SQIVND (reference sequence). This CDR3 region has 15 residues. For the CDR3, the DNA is TGTGCCAGTACCAGGACTAGCGGGAGCACAGATACGCAGTATTTT. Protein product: CASTRTSGSTDTQYF. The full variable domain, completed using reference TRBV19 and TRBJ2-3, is DGGITQSPKYLFRKEGQNVTLSCEQNLNHDAMYWYRQDPGQGLRLIYYSQIVNDFQKGDIAEGYSVSREKKESFPLTVTSAQKNPTAFYLCASTRTSGSTDTQYFGPGTRLTVL.

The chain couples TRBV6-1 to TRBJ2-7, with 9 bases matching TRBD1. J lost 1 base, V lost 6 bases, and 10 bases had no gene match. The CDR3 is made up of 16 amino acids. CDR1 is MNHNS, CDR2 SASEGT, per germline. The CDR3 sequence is CASRETQGASSYEQYF. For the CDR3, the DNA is TGTGCCAGCAGGGAAACACAGGGGGCGAGTTCCTACGAGCAGTACTTC.

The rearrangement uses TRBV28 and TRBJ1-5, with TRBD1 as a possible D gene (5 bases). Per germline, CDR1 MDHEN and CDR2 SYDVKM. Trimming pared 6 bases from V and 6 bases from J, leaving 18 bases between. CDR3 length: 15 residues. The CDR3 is CASSAPRQWGQPQHF. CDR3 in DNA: TGTGCCAGCAGCGCCCCACGACAGTGGGGTCAGCCCCAGCATTTT.

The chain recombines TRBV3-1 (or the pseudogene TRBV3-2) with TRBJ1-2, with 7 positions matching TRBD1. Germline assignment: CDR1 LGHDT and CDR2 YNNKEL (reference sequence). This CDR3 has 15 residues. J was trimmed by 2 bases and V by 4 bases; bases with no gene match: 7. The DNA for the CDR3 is TGTGCCAGCAGCCGTAGAACAGGGGACAACTATGGCTACACCTTC. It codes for CASSRRTGDNYGYTF.

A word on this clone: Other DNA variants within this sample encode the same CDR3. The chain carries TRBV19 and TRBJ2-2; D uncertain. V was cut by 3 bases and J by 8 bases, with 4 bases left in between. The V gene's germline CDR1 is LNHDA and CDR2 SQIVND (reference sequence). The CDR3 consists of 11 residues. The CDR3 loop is CASSITGELFF. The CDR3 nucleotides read TGTGCCAGTAGTATCACAGGGGAGCTGTTTTTT.